The present entry profiles one T cell receptor (beta chain) with its context. These data come from a study of blood T cell repertoires in COVID-19. Study context: Acute and convalescent COVID-19 specimens originated in the United States, Italy and Spain. Sources were T cells, B-cell-depleted T cells, or PBMCs; the material itself was cDNA or gDNA.

The assay was immunoSEQ multiplex PCR, and TCRdb's table has in-frame clones only and misses some. The sample has 99,000 or so clones, about four fifths seen once; the top ten hold approximately 40%. The sequenced sample was peripheral blood. The sequence was obtained from an older man with acute or convalescent COVID-19.

The CDR3 sequence: CASSKGLAGGPRNEQFF. CDR3 sequence (DNA): TGTGCCAGTAGTAAGGGTCTAGCGGGAGGGCCGAGGAATGAGCAGTTCTTC. The genes are TRBV19 and TRBJ2-1; 12 bases align to TRBD2. Trimming cost V 4 bases and J 7 bases; bases outside gene matches: 11. CDR1 LNHDA and CDR2 SQIVND come from the germline V gene (reference sequence). This CDR3 is built from 17 residues.